This T cell receptor (beta chain) appears in the sequencing data of a study of blood T cell repertoires in COVID-19. Per the original data handling: From reference gene primer amplification, estimates of nucleated cell counts were derived. Clones were read by immunoSEQ multiplex PCR, and TCRdb kept only the in-frame ones, dropping some. That table furnishes V, J and clone size, whereas the DNA furnished D and trimming. The sample consists of about 160,000 clones, 85% to 90% of them appearing once. The J segment lost 5 bases and the V segment lost 2 bases, leaving 11 bases of the junction unmatched. The CDR3 covers 18 residues. CDR1 is MGHDK and CDR2 is SYGVNS in the germline V gene.

The chain recombines TRBV25-1 with TRBJ2-7; TRBD2 matches at 14 bases. Sequencing was carried out using peripheral blood. This receptor was taken from a man older than 75 with acute or convalescent COVID-19. The CDR3 sequence: CASSEALGLAGEGDEQYF. The CDR3 region has the DNA TGTGCCAGCAGTGAAGCCTTGGGACTAGCGGGAGAAGGTGACGAGCAGTACTTC.